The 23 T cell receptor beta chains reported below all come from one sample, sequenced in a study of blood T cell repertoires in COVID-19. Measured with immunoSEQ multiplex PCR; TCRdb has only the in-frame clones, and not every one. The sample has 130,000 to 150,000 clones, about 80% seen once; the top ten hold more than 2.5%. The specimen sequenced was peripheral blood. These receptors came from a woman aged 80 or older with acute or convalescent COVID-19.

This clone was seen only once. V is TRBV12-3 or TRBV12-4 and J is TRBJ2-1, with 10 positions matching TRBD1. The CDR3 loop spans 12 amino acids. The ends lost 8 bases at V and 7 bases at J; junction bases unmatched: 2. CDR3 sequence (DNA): TGTGCCAGCGCGGGACAGGGGAATGAGCAGTTCTTC. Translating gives CASAGQGNEQFF.

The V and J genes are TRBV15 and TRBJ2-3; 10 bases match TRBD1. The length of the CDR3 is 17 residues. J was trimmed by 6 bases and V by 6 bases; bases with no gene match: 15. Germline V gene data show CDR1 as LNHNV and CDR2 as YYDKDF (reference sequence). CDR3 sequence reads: CATSPWGTGDLLDTQYF. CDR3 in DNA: TGTGCCACCAGTCCGTGGGGGACAGGGGACCTACTCGATACGCAGTATTTT.

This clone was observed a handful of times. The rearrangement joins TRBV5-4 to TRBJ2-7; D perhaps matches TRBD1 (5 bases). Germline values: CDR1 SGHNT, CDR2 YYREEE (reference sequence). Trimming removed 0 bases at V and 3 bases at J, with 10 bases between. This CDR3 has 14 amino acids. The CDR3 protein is CASSLGLDSYEQYF. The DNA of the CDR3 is TGTGCCAGCAGCTTGGGGCTCGACAGCTACGAGCAGTACTTC.

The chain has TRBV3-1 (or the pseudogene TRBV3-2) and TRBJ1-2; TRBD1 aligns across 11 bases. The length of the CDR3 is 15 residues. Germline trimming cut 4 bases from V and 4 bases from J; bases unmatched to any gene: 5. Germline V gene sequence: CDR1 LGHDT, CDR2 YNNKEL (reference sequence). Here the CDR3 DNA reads TGTGCCAGCAGCCTTTCCGGACAGGGGGCCTATGGCTACACCTTC. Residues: CASSLSGQGAYGYTF.

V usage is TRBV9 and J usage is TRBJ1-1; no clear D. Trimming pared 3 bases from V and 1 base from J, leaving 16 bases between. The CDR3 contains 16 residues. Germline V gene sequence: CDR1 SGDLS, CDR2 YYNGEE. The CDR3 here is CASSGDIHSGNTEAFF. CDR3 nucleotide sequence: TGTGCCAGCAGCGGTGACATTCATAGCGGGAACACTGAAGCTTTCTTT.

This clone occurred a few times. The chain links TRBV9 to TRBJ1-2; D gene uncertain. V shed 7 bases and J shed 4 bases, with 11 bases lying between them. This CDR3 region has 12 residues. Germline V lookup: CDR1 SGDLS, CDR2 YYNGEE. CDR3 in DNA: TGTGCCAGCGGTGCGACTGGCTATGGCTACACCTTC. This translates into CASGATGYGYTF.

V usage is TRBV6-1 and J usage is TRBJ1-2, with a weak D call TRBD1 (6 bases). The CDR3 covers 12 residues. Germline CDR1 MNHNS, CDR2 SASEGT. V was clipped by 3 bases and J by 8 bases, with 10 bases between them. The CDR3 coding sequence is TGTGCCAGCAGTGACAGGGGCAACGGCTACACCTTC. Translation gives CASSDRGNGYTF.

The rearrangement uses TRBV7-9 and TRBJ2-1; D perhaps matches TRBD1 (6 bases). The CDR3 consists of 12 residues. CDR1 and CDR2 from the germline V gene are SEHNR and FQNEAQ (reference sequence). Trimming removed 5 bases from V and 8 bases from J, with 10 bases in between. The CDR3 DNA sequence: TGTGCCAGCAGCCCAACAGGGTATGAGCAGTTCTTC. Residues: CASSPTGYEQFF. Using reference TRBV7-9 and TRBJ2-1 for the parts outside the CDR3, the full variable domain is DTGVSQNPRHKITKRGQNVTFRCDPISEHNRLYWYRQTLGQGPEFLTYFQNEAQLEKSRLLSDRFSAERPKGSFSTLEIQRTEQGDSAMYLCASSPTGYEQFFGPGTRLTVL.

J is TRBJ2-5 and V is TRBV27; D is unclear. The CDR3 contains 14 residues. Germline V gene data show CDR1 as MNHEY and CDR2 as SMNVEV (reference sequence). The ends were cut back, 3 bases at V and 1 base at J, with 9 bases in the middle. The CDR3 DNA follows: TGTGCCAGCAGTTTTTTGGGCGCCCAAGAGACCCAGTACTTC. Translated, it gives CASSFLGAQETQYF.

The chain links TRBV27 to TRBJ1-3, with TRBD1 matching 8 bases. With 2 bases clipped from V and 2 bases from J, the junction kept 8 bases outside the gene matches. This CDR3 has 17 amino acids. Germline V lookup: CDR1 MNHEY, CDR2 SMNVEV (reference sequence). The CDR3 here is CASSLARTGIAGNTIYF. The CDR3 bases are TGTGCCAGCAGTTTAGCACGGACAGGGATCGCTGGAAACACCATATATTTT.

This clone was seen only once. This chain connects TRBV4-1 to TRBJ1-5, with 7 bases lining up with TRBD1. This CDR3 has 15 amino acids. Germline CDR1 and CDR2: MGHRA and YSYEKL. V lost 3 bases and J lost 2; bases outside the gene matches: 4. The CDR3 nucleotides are TGCGCCAGCAGCCAGACAGGGAGTGGCAATCAGCCCCAGCATTTT. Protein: CASSQTGSGNQPQHF.

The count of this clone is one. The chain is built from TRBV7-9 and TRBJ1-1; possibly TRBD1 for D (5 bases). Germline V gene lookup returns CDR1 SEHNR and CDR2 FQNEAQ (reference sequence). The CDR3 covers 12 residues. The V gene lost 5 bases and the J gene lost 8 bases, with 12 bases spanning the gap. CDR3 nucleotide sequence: TGTGCCAGCAGCCAACGCAGGGAAGAAGCTTTCTTT. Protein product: CASSQRREEAFF.

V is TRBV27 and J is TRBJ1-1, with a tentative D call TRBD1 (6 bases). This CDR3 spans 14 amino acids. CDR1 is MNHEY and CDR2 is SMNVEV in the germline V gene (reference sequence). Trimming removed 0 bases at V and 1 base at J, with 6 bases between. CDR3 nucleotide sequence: TGTGCCAGCAGTTTATCGGGACAGAACACTGAAGCTTTCTTT. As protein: CASSLSGQNTEAFF.

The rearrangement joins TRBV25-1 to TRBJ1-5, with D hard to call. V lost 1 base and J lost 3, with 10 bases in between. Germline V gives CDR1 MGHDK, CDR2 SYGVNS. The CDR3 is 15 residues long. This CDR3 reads CASSESTRINQPQHF. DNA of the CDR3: TGTGCCAGCAGTGAATCGACAAGGATCAATCAGCCCCAGCATTTT. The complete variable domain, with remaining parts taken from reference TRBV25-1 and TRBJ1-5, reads EADIYQTPRYLVIGTGKKITLECSQTMGHDKMYWYQQDPGMELHLIHYSYGVNSTEKGDLSSESTVSRIRTEHFPLTLESARPSHTSQYLCASSESTRINQPQHFGDGTRLSIL.

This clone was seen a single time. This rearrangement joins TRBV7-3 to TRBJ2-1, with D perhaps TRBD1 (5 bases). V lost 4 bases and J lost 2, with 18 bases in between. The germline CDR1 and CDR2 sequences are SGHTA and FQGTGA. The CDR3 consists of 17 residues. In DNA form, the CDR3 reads TGTGCCAGCAGCTCGAACCCTGGGGCCGGAACCTACAATGAGCAGTTCTTC. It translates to CASSSNPGAGTYNEQFF.

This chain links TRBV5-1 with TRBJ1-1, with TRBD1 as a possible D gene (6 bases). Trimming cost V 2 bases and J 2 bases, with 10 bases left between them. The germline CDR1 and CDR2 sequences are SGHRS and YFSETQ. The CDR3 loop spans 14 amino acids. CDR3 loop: CASSFTGSNTEAFF. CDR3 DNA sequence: TGCGCCAGCAGCTTCACAGGGTCCAACACTGAAGCTTTCTTT. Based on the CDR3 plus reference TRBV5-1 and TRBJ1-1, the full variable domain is KAGVTQTPRYLIKTRGQQVTLSCSPISGHRSVSWYQQTPGQGLQFLFEYFSETQRNKGNFPGRFSGRQFSNSRSEMNVSTLELGDSALYLCASSFTGSNTEAFFGQGTRLTVV.

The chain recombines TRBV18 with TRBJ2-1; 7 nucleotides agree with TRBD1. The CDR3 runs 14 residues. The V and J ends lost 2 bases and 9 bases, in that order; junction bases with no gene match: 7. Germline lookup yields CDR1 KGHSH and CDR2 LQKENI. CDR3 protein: CASSPTQGQVEQFF. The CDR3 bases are TGTGCCAGCTCACCAACACAGGGGCAGGTTGAGCAGTTCTTC.

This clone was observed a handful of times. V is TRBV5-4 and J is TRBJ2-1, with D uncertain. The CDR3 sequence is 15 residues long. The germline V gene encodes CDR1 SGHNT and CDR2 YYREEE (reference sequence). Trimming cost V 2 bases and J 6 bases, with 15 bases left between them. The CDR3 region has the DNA TGTGCCAGCAGCTTCGGTGTTCCGACGGGCAATGAGCAGTTCTTC. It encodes CASSFGVPTGNEQFF.

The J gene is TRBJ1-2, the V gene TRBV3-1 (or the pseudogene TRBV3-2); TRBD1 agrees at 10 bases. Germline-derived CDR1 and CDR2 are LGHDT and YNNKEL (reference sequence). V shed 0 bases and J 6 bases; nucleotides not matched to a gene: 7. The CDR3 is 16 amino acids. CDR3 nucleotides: TGTGCCAGCAGCCAAGAGTGGGGACAGGGGTTGAATGGCTACACCTTC. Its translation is CASSQEWGQGLNGYTF.

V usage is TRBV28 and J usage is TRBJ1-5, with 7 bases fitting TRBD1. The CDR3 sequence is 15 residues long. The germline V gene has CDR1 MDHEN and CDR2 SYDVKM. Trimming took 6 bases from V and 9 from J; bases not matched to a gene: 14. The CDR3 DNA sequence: TGTGCCAGCAGGAGAAGCGACAGGGAGTTATGGCCCCAGCATTTT. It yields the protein CASRRSDRELWPQHF.

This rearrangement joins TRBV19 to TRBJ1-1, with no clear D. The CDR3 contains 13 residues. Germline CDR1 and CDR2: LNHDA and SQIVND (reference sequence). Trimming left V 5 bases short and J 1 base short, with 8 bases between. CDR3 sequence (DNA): TGTGCCAGTAGTTGGTCCGGGAACACTGAAGCTTTCTTT. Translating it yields CASSWSGNTEAFF. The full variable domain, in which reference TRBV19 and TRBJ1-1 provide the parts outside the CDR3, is DGGITQSPKYLFRKEGQNVTLSCEQNLNHDAMYWYRQDPGQGLRLIYYSQIVNDFQKGDIAEGYSVSREKKESFPLTVTSAQKNPTAFYLCASSWSGNTEAFFGQGTRLTVV.

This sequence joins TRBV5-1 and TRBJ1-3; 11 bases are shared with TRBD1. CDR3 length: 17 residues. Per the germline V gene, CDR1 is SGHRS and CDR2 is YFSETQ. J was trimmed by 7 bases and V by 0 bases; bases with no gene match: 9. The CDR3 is CASSLVFAGQGGNTIYF. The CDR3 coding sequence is TGCGCCAGCAGCTTGGTCTTCGCGGGACAGGGGGGTAACACCATATATTTT.

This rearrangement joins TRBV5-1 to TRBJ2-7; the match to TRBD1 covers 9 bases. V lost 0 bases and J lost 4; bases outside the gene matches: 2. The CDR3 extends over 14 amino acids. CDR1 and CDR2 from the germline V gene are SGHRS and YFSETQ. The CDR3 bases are TGCGCCAGCAGCTTGGGGACAGGGGTTTACGAGCAGTACTTC. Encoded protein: CASSLGTGVYEQYF.